Below are 6 T cell receptor beta chains sequenced from a single sample in a study of T cell responses to AZD1222 COVID-19 vaccine. The protocol was immunoSEQ multiplex PCR, while the TCRdb copy is restricted to in-frame clones and leaves out a portion. Among some 110,000 clones listed, more than 80% were seen once. Specimen: peripheral blood, collected 28 days after the second AZD1222 dose. The receptor set was obtained from an adult who received the AZD1222 COVID-19 vaccine.

This chain's CDR3 is CASSEGTGGRKLFF. In DNA, the CDR3 is TGTGCCAGCAGTGAAGGGACAGGGGGTAGAAAACTGTTTTTT. The chain links TRBV2 to TRBJ1-4; 10 nucleotides line up with TRBD1. V was pared by 1 base and J by 10 bases, with 3 bases of the junction left unmatched. CDR1 is SNHLY and CDR2 is FYNNEI in the germline V gene. The CDR3 spans 14 residues.

The gene calls are TRBV4-2 and TRBJ1-2; D gene ambiguous. Germline V gives CDR1 LGHNA, CDR2 YNFKEQ. The CDR3 contains 14 residues. Trimming removed 5 bases at V and 6 bases at J, with 16 bases between. The CDR3 nucleotides are TGTGCCAGCAGCAAGATGGGAGATTACCATGGCTACACCTTC. Amino acid sequence: CASSKMGDYHGYTF.

This chain joins TRBV5-1 and TRBJ2-5; unclear D gene. The CDR3 extends over 15 amino acids. The V and J ends lost 5 bases and 2 bases respectively, with 16 bases between them. Per germline, CDR1 SGHRS and CDR2 YFSETQ. The CDR3 reads CASSLSVWGQETQYF. CDR3 bases: TGCGCCAGCAGTCTTTCGGTGTGGGGTCAAGAGACCCAGTACTTC.

The V call is TRBV3-1 (or the pseudogene TRBV3-2), the J call TRBJ2-1; no definite D call. CDR3 length: 14 amino acids. Trimming stripped 1 base from V and 4 bases from J, with 8 bases between. Germline loops: CDR1 LGHDT, CDR2 YNNKEL (reference sequence). This CDR3 reads CASSQAPVYNEQFF. The CDR3 DNA is TGTGCCAGCAGCCAAGCGCCAGTGTACAATGAGCAGTTCTTC.

The chain uses TRBV5-1 and TRBJ2-3, with 8 positions matching TRBD1. After removal of 4 bases from V and 4 bases from J, the junction contained 2 bases not matched to a gene. Germline assignment: CDR1 SGHRS and CDR2 YFSETQ. This CDR3 has 13 amino acids. The CDR3 reads CASSADRADTQYF. The CDR3 DNA reads TGCGCCAGCAGCGCGGACAGGGCAGATACGCAGTATTTT.

The chain couples TRBV5-1 to TRBJ2-1; either TRBD1 or TRBD2 may fit D (5 bases each). Per germline, CDR1 SGHRS and CDR2 YFSETQ. V shed 1 base and J shed 5 bases, with 10 bases lying between them. The CDR3 has 14 amino acids. CDR3 residues: CASSLYRGDNEQFF. In DNA, the CDR3 is TGCGCCAGCAGCTTGTACCGGGGCGACAATGAGCAGTTCTTC.